A selection of T cell receptor beta chains follows, all from one sample in a study of Ad26.COV2.S vaccination and SARS-CoV-2 variants. Some clones are missing from TCRdb's copy, which holds only in-frame ones; the method was immunoSEQ multiplex PCR. Among roughly 380,000 clones listed, roughly 87% were seen once. Here the sequenced sample was peripheral blood, taken in a trial of Ad26.COV2.S vaccine versus placebo. These receptor sequences come from a person between 18 and 65 years old who received the Ad26.COV2.S COVID-19 vaccine or a placebo. Each CDR3 is given with its conserved first and last residue. Fields, in order: V gene, D gene, J gene, clone size, CDR3 protein, CDR3 DNA. The D gene is left open where the match is weak. The size of a clone is reported for some rows only, either as once, few or many, or as a class for expanded clones.

>TRBV6-5|TRBD2|TRBJ2-3|few
CASPGLDVPDTQYF
TGTGCCAGCCCGGGACTAGACGTGCCGGATACGCAGTATTTT
>TRBV12-5|.|TRBJ2-3|once
CASGPDGTGADTQYF
TGTGCTAGTGGCCCGGACGGAACCGGGGCAGATACGCAGTATTTT
>TRBV27|TRBD1|TRBJ1-5|.
CASGTYDRGHQPQHF
TGTGCCAGCGGGACCTACGACAGGGGGCATCAGCCCCAGCATTTT
>TRBV7-2|.|TRBJ1-1|once
CASSLVPGYTEAFF
TGTGCCAGCAGCTTAGTTCCAGGGTACACTGAAGCTTTCTTT
>TRBV7-3|.|TRBJ2-7|once
CASSTEGGAGYEQYF
TGTGCCAGCAGCACCGAAGGCGGGGCGGGGTACGAGCAGTACTTC
>TRBV5-1|.|TRBJ2-3|.
CASSPRYTDTQYF
TGCGCCAGCAGTCCCCGCTACACAGATACGCAGTATTTT
>TRBV4-3|.|TRBJ1-1|medium-sized
CASSQGRAGAEAFF
TGCGCCAGCAGCCAAGGCAGGGCGGGGGCTGAAGCTTTCTTT
>TRBV3-1/TRBV3-2|.|TRBJ1-1|.
CASSPRGWQVKNTEAFF
TGTGCCAGCAGCCCCCGAGGGTGGCAGGTTAAGAACACTGAAGCTTTCTTT
>TRBV14|.|TRBJ2-1|.
CASSQEGHPADEQFF
TGTGCCAGCAGCCAAGAAGGGCACCCCGCCGATGAGCAGTTCTTC
>TRBV7-9|.|TRBJ2-2|.
CASTHSGDTGELFF
TGTGCCAGCACCCACTCAGGGGACACCGGGGAGCTGTTTTTT
>TRBV11-2|.|TRBJ2-7|.
CASSLSHEQYF
TGTGCCAGCAGCTTAAGTCACGAGCAGTACTTC
>TRBV3-1/TRBV3-2|TRBD1|TRBJ1-4|.
CASSRGQGSMELFF
TGTGCCAGCAGCCGGGGACAGGGGAGTATGGAACTGTTTTTT
>TRBV7-9|.|TRBJ2-1|.
CASSLNEANNEQFF
TGTGCCAGCAGCCTCAACGAGGCGAATAATGAGCAGTTCTTC
>TRBV4-1|.|TRBJ2-1|.
CASSQKTGSYNEQFF
TGCGCCAGCAGCCAAAAGACAGGCTCCTACAATGAGCAGTTCTTC
>TRBV10-2|TRBD2|TRBJ2-5|.
CASSLSSGALIQETQYF
TGCGCCAGCAGTCTGTCTAGCGGGGCCCTAATCCAAGAGACCCAGTACTTC
>TRBV19|.|TRBJ2-5|.
CASSSRETQYF
TGTGCCAGTAGCTCCCGGGAGACCCAGTACTTC
>TRBV9|.|TRBJ2-7|once
CASSVGTSMGLYEQYF
TGTGCCAGCAGCGTAGGAACGTCAATGGGGCTCTACGAGCAGTACTTC
>TRBV13|TRBD1|TRBJ2-7|.
CASSLRGQGSYEQYF
TGTGCCAGCAGCTTAAGGGGACAGGGGAGCTACGAGCAGTACTTC
>TRBV7-9|TRBD2|TRBJ2-3|.
CASSPGGSDTQYF
TGTGCCAGCAGCCCGGGGGGGTCAGATACGCAGTATTTT
>TRBV2|TRBD2|TRBJ2-4|.
CASNVAGVKNIQYF
TGTGCCAGCAACGTGGCGGGGGTCAAAAACATTCAGTACTTC
>TRBV19|.|TRBJ2-1|.
CASSIEAGSYNEQFF
TGTGCCAGTAGTATAGAAGCAGGCTCCTACAATGAGCAGTTCTTC
>TRBV27|.|TRBJ2-1|.
CASSLGPEQFF
TGTGCCAGCAGCCTAGGCCCTGAGCAGTTCTTC
>TRBV11-2|TRBD1|TRBJ1-1|once
CASSSTGTGLNTEAFF
TGTGCCAGCAGCAGTACCGGGACAGGCCTGAACACTGAAGCTTTCTTT
>TRBV30|.|TRBJ2-2|.
CAWSDVPTGELFF
TGTGCCTGGAGCGATGTCCCCACCGGGGAGCTGTTTTTT
>TRBV6-7|.|TRBJ2-5|.
CASSYCGGPRETQYF
TGTGCCAGCAGTTACTGCGGGGGCCCGCGGGAGACCCAGTACTTC
>TRBV7-9|TRBD1|TRBJ1-1|.
CASSWGQGINTEAFF
TGTGCCAGCAGCTGGGGACAGGGGATCAACACTGAAGCTTTCTTT
>TRBV6-1|TRBD1|TRBJ1-5|.
CASSDQGAGNQPQHF
TGTGCCAGCAGTGACCAGGGGGCCGGCAATCAGCCCCAGCATTTT
>TRBV3-1/TRBV3-2|.|TRBJ1-2|.
CASSQDLGQNYGYTF
TGTGCCAGCAGCCAAGATTTAGGGCAGAACTATGGCTACACCTTC
>TRBV30|TRBD2|TRBJ2-3|.
CAWSDIAGALPNTDTQYF
TGTGCCTGGAGCGATATAGCGGGGGCCTTACCAAACACAGATACGCAGTATTTT
>TRBV19|TRBD1|TRBJ2-7|.
CASSSRQGAYEQYF
TGTGCCAGTAGTAGCCGACAGGGGGCTTACGAGCAGTACTTC
>TRBV18|.|TRBJ1-2|few
CASSDNGYGYTF
TGTGCCAGCTCAGATAACGGCTATGGCTACACCTTC
>TRBV9|.|TRBJ1-5|.
CASSQDWDSQPQHF
TGTGCCAGCAGCCAGGACTGGGATAGTCAGCCCCAGCATTTT
>TRBV5-5|.|TRBJ2-2|.
CASTIAAPNTGELFF
TGTGCCAGCACTATTGCGGCACCGAACACCGGGGAGCTGTTTTTT
>TRBV6-5|.|TRBJ1-2|.
CASFGHREWNYGYTF
TGTGCCAGCTTCGGCCACAGGGAGTGGAACTATGGCTACACCTTC
>TRBV4-1|.|TRBJ1-1|.
CASSRTELNTEAFF
TGCGCCAGCAGCCGGACGGAATTGAACACTGAAGCTTTCTTT
>TRBV6-6|TRBD1|TRBJ2-6|.
CASSRQGFMSGANVLTF
TGTGCCAGCAGCCGACAGGGGTTTATGTCTGGGGCCAACGTCCTGACTTTC